One T cell receptor (beta chain) is described in this entry. Trimming left V 0 bases short and J 7 bases short, with 11 bases between. CDR1 and CDR2 from the germline V gene are SGHTS and YDEGEE. CDR3 length: 14 residues. The data stem from a study of T-cell reconstitution after alpha-beta-depleted transplantation in children. Preparing the TCRbeta library involved the use of unique molecular identifiers. TCRdb reanalysed the PCR reads using MiXCR and keeps one entry per CDR3 protein. This repertoire shows some 640,000 distinct CDR3 sequences, about 15% found once; its top ten account for around 0.96%.

The sample consisted of PBMCs from the stem cell graft donor, taken from the stem cell graft. This receptor was taken from a human donor who donated a stem cell graft to a child with acute myeloid leukemia. V usage is TRBV5-8 and J usage is TRBJ2-1; no definite D call. The CDR3 region is CASSLVGSGNEQFF. The CDR3 region has the DNA TGTGCCAGCAGCTTGGTGGGCAGTGGGAATGAGCAGTTCTTC. The full variable domain, its missing parts supplied by reference TRBV5-8 and TRBJ2-1, is EAGVTQSPTHLIKTRGQQATLRCSPISGHTSVYWYQQALGLGLQFLLWYDEGEERNRGNFPPRFSGRQFPNYSSELNVNALELEDSALYLCASSLVGSGNEQFFGPGTRLTVL.